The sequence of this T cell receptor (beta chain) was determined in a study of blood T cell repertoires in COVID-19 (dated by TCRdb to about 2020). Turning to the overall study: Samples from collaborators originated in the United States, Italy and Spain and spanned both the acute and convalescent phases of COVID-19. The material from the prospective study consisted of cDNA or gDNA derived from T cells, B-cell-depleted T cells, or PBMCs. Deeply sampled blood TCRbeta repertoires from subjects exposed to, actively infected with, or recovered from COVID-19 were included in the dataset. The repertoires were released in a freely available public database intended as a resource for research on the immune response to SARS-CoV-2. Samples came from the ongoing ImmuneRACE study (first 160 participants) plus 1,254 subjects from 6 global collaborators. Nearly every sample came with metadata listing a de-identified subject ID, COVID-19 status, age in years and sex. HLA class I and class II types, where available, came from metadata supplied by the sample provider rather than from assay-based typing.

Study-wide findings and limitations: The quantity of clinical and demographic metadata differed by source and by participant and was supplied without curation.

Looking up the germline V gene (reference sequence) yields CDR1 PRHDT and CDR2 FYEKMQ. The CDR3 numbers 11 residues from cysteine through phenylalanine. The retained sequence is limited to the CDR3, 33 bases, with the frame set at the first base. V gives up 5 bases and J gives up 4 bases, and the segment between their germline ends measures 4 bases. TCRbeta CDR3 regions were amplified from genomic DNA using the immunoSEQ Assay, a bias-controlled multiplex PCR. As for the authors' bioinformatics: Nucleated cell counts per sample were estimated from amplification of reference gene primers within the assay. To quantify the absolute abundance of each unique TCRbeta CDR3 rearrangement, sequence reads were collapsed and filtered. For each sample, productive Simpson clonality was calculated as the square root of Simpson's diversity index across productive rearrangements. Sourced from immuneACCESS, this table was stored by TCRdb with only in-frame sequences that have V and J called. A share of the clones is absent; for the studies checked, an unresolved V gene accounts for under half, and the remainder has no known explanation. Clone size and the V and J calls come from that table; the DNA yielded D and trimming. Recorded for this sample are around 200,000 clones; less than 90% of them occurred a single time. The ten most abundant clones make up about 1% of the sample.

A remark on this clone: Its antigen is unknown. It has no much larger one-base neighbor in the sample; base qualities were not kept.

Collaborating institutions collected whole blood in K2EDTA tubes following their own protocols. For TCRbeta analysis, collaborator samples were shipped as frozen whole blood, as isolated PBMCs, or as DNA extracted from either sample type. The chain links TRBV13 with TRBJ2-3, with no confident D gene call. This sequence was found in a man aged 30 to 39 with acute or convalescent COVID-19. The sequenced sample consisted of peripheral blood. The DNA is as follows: TGTGCCAGCAGCCTATCAGATACGCAGTATTTT. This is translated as CASSLSDTQYF.